One sample yielded the 21 T cell receptor beta chains listed below, sequenced in a study of blood T cell repertoires in COVID-19. Method: immunoSEQ multiplex PCR; TCRdb's copy keeps in-frame clones and lacks some. The sample lists some 78,000 clones; around 85% were seen once. The sequenced sample consisted of peripheral blood. All receptors derive from a woman of 80 years or more with active or convalescent COVID-19.

The chain couples TRBV9 to TRBJ1-3, with D possibly being TRBD1 (6 bases). Looked up from germline, CDR1 is SGDLS and CDR2 is YYNGEE. V lost 4 bases, J lost 4 bases, and 15 bases lay in between. CDR3 size: 15 residues. Written as DNA, the CDR3 is TGTGCCAGCAGCATAACCCAGGGGCTGGGAAACACCATATATTTT. It encodes CASSITQGLGNTIYF.

The chain links TRBV7-9 to TRBJ2-5, with a weak D call TRBD1 (6 bases). Germline values: CDR1 SEHNR, CDR2 FQNEAQ (reference sequence). Trimming pared 3 bases from V and 5 bases from J, leaving 10 bases between. CDR3 size: 13 residues. CDR3 sequence reads: CASSFRGTETQYF. The DNA of the CDR3 is TGTGCCAGCAGCTTCAGGGGCACGGAGACCCAGTACTTC.

V is TRBV7-2 and J is TRBJ2-1, with 8 bases matching TRBD2. J lost 4 bases, V lost 5 bases, and 7 bases had no gene match. CDR1 and CDR2 (germline): SGHTA, FQGNSA. The length of the CDR3 is 15 residues. The DNA of the CDR3 is TGTGCCAGCAGCGCTCGGGGGGGCCCTTACAATGAGCAGTTCTTC. Translated: CASSARGGPYNEQFF.

The J gene is TRBJ2-3, the V gene TRBV12-5, with a possible D match to TRBD2 (5 bases). Between the trimmed V and J ends, which lost 3 bases and 6 bases, there was a span of 7 bases. From germline, CDR1 is LGHNT and CDR2 FRNRAP. The CDR3 extends over 12 amino acids. The CDR3 nucleotides read TGTGCTAGTGGTTTATCGGGGGATACGCAGTATTTT. The encoded protein is CASGLSGDTQYF.

This rearrangement joins TRBV2 to TRBJ2-5; TRBD1 agrees at 12 bases. Losses at the gene ends were 6 bases for V and 5 bases for J; bases not matched to a gene: 10. The CDR3 loop spans 16 amino acids. Looked up from germline, CDR1 is SNHLY and CDR2 is FYNNEI. CDR3 loop: CASRKHPGQGAETQYF. In DNA, the CDR3 is TGTGCCAGCAGGAAACATCCGGGACAGGGGGCGGAGACCCAGTACTTC.

This clone was recorded once. V usage is TRBV7-2 and J usage is TRBJ1-3; the D gene is possibly TRBD1 (6 bases). V shed 6 bases and J shed 4 bases, with 19 bases lying between them. CDR1 and CDR2 from the germline V gene are SGHTA and FQGNSA. The CDR3 length is 16 residues. The chain's CDR3 is CASSLGAPGAGNTIYF. The DNA for the CDR3 is TGTGCCAGCAGTCTAGGGGCCCCAGGGGCCGGAAACACCATATATTTT.

V and J are TRBV6-5 and TRBJ2-5; 10 nucleotides align to TRBD2. The V gene's germline CDR1 is MNHEY and CDR2 SVGAGI. The length of the CDR3 is 13 residues. Unmatched junction bases numbered 2, after V lost 7 bases and J lost 3 bases. The CDR3, as DNA: TGTGCCAGCACCCTAGCGGGAGAAGAGACCCAGTACTTC. Its translation: CASTLAGEETQYF.

This clone has only one observation. This sequence joins TRBV7-2 and TRBJ1-2; a possible D gene is TRBD1 (5 bases). Deletions cut 2 bases from V and 5 bases from J, with 15 bases between. Per germline, CDR1 SGHTA and CDR2 FQGNSA. This CDR3 has 15 residues. The DNA of the CDR3 is TGTGCCAGCAGCTTACAGGGACTCACTTATTATGGCTACACCTTC. This translates into CASSLQGLTYYGYTF.

This clone was detected a few times. DNA for the CDR3: TGTGCCAGTAGTATGGGACTTCTCTCCTACGAGCAGTACTTC. It specifies CASSMGLLSYEQYF. The chain carries TRBV19 and TRBJ2-7, with D possibly TRBD2 on 6 matching bases. Deletions cut 3 bases from V and 0 bases from J, with 9 bases between. CDR1 is LNHDA, CDR2 SQIVND, per germline (reference sequence). The CDR3 runs 14 residues.

The V and J genes are TRBV5-1 and TRBJ2-5; the match to TRBD1 covers 8 bases. The CDR3 length is 14 residues. The junction had 3 bases not matched to a gene; V was cut back by 0 bases and J by 5 bases. The germline gives CDR1 SGHRS, CDR2 YFSETQ. This chain's CDR3 is CASSLGTGRETQYF. DNA for the CDR3: TGCGCCAGCAGCTTGGGGACAGGGCGGGAGACCCAGTACTTC.

The V and J genes are TRBV5-4 and TRBJ2-7; unclear D gene. CDR3 length equals 11 residues. Trimming stripped 3 bases from V and 1 base from J, with 2 bases between. Looked up from germline, CDR1 is SGHNT and CDR2 is YYREEE (reference sequence). CDR3 nucleotides: TGTGCCAGCAGCTCTTCCTACGAGCAGTACTTC. Its translation: CASSSSYEQYF.

This chain joins TRBV28 and TRBJ2-6; D is unclear. The V gene lost 1 base and the J gene lost 0 bases, with 10 bases spanning the gap. The CDR3 has 17 residues. CDR1 is MDHEN and CDR2 is SYDVKM in the germline V gene. The CDR3 DNA reads TGTGCCAGCAGTTTATTGGGCAGCACCTCTGGGGCCAACGTCCTGACTTTC. It specifies CASSLLGSTSGANVLTF.

The rearrangement uses TRBV6-1 and TRBJ2-1, with 9 bases lining up with TRBD2. V was clipped by 0 bases and J by 5 bases; unmatched bases: 2. Germline V gene lookup returns CDR1 MNHNS and CDR2 SASEGT. The CDR3 contains 15 residues. CDR3: CASSEASGGNNEQFF. The CDR3 coding sequence is TGTGCCAGCAGTGAAGCTAGCGGGGGCAACAATGAGCAGTTCTTC.

This sequence joins TRBV5-4 and TRBJ1-2; D gene ambiguous. Germline V gene lookup returns CDR1 SGHNT and CDR2 YYREEE (reference sequence). The CDR3 has 14 amino acids. The V and J ends lost 0 bases and 4 bases respectively, with 10 bases between them. CDR3 DNA sequence: TGTGCCAGCAGCTTGGACAGCCGTAGCTATGGCTACACCTTC. It yields the protein CASSLDSRSYGYTF.

The rearrangement links TRBV6-2 or TRBV6-3 to TRBJ2-3, with D maybe TRBD1 (5 bases). Germline V gene lookup returns CDR1 MNHEY and CDR2 SVGEGT. V was shortened by 5 bases and J by 2 bases, with 14 bases between the two germline ends. The CDR3 consists of 15 residues. This CDR3 is CASSRDSFYTDTQYF. The CDR3 region has the DNA TGTGCCAGCAGTCGCGACAGCTTTTACACAGATACGCAGTATTTT.

This clone was seen only a few times. The chain carries TRBV2 and TRBJ1-6; D perhaps matches TRBD1 (6 bases). Germline-derived CDR1 and CDR2 are SNHLY and FYNNEI. Deletions cut 5 bases from V and 0 bases from J, with 11 bases between. The CDR3 is 16 residues long. CDR3 nucleotides: TGTGCCAGCAGTCCCGGACAGAGCTCCTATAATTCACCCCTCCACTTT. This translates into CASSPGQSSYNSPLHF.

The V call is TRBV6-1, the J call TRBJ1-6; 7 bases map to TRBD1. V shed 1 base, J shed 8 bases, and the junction held 8 bases outside the gene matches. Germline V gene data show CDR1 as MNHNS and CDR2 as SASEGT. This CDR3 comprises 16 residues. The DNA of the CDR3 is TGTGCCAGCAGTGAAGTTCCGGGACAGTCTTATTCACCCCTCCACTTT. Translating it yields CASSEVPGQSYSPLHF.

The chain carries TRBV4-1 and TRBJ2-1; TRBD2 matches 13 bases. CDR3 size: 17 residues. V lost 5 bases to trimming and J lost 3 bases; unmatched junction nucleotides: 7. The germline gives CDR1 MGHRA, CDR2 YSYEKL. The CDR3 loop is CASSDTSGRAFYNEQFF. The DNA for the CDR3 is TGCGCCAGCAGCGACACTAGCGGGAGGGCCTTCTACAATGAGCAGTTCTTC.

V usage is TRBV13 and J usage is TRBJ1-3, with 8 bases lining up with TRBD1. The CDR3 contains 14 residues. V lost 6 bases and J lost 3; bases outside the gene matches: 4. From germline, CDR1 is PRHDT and CDR2 FYEKMQ (reference sequence). This chain's CDR3 is CASRVRGLGNTIYF. In nucleotides, the CDR3 is TGTGCCAGCAGAGTCAGGGGGCTTGGAAACACCATATATTTT.

The chain couples TRBV20-1 to TRBJ2-1, with 7 bases that match TRBD2. J was trimmed by 7 bases and V by 7 bases; bases with no gene match: 4. The CDR3 has 11 residues. CDR1 is DFQATT, CDR2 SNEGSKA, per germline (reference sequence). CDR3 coding DNA: TGCAGTGTAGGGAGGGGAAATGAGCAGTTCTTC. This codes for CSVGRGNEQFF.

The chain uses TRBV28 and TRBJ1-6; possibly TRBD1 for D (6 bases). The length of the CDR3 is 19 residues. V lost 3 bases to trimming and J lost 0 bases, with 18 bases between them. Germline assignment: CDR1 MDHEN and CDR2 SYDVKM. CDR3: CASSFAKQGWDSYNSPLHF. In nucleotides, the CDR3 is TGTGCCAGCAGTTTCGCGAAGCAGGGGTGGGACTCCTATAATTCACCCCTCCACTTT.